These 6 T cell receptor beta chains came from one sample sequenced in a study of T cell responses to AZD1222 COVID-19 vaccine (dated by TCRdb to the early 2020s). The meaning of the sample's time point label: about 28 days (+/-7) after the second vaccine dose. The library was prepared using the immunoSEQ multiplex PCR assay. TCRdb obtained this table from immuneACCESS and retained in-frame rearrangements with V and J assigned. These tables miss some clones; where compared with another copy, unresolved V genes account for less than half of the shortfall, and the remainder is unexplained. The table for this sample lists roughly 99,000 clones; roughly 85% of them were counted only once. Jointly, the top ten make up around 4.5% of the sample. Sequencing used peripheral blood, obtained 28 days after the second AZD1222 dose. The origin of the receptors is an adult who received the AZD1222 COVID-19 vaccine.

This clone was detected once. The genes are TRBV5-4 and TRBJ2-7, with no clear D. The CDR3 has 14 residues. V gave up 4 bases and J gave up 3 bases, with 14 bases separating them. Germline CDR1 reads SGHNT; CDR2 reads YYREEE (reference sequence). CDR3 residues: CASSPDGSFYEQYF. The DNA of the CDR3 is TGTGCCAGCAGCCCCGATGGCAGCTTCTACGAGCAGTACTTC.

This chain links TRBV10-3 with TRBJ1-5, with 8 nucleotides matching TRBD1. Germline V gene sequence: CDR1 ENHRY, CDR2 SYGVKD. The trim removed 3 bases at V and 11 bases at J, leaving 3 bases unmatched. The CDR3 is made up of 12 amino acids. The CDR3 DNA sequence: TGTGCCATCAGTGACAGGGGGCCGGCCCAGCATTTT. Translation gives CAISDRGPAQHF.

This sequence joins TRBV30 and TRBJ1-1; D is ambiguous. The CDR3 sequence is 13 residues long. V was trimmed by 3 bases and J by 2 bases, leaving 10 bases between them. CDR1 GTSNPN and CDR2 SVGIG come from the germline V gene (reference sequence). The CDR3, as DNA: TGTGCCTGGAGGGCAGGATATAACACTGAAGCTTTCTTT. This translates into CAWRAGYNTEAFF.

The chain links TRBV11-2 to TRBJ2-3, with D perhaps TRBD1 or TRBD2 (5 bases each). CDR1 SGHAT and CDR2 FQNNGV come from the germline V gene. CDR3 length: 18 amino acids. The V end lost 4 bases, the J end lost 4 bases, and 24 bases lay between the germline ends. In DNA form, the CDR3 reads TGTGCCAGCAGCTCCCTCCCTGGGGGAGTTACCCCACCAGATACGCAGTATTTT. Amino acid sequence: CASSSLPGGVTPPDTQYF.

In nucleotides, the CDR3 is TGTGCCAGCATCCCGGCAGGGTGGACCGGGGAGCTGTTTTTT. As protein: CASIPAGWTGELFF. The J gene is TRBJ2-2, the V gene TRBV7-9; D might be TRBD1 (5 bases). The CDR3 spans 14 residues. Deletions cut 7 bases from V and 5 bases from J, with 14 bases between. Germline V CDR1 and CDR2: SEHNR, FQNEAQ (reference sequence).

The chain recombines TRBV6-6 with TRBJ2-7; a possible D gene is TRBD2 (6 bases). CDR1 and CDR2 (germline): MNHNY, SVGAGI (reference sequence). Trimming stripped 5 bases from V and 0 bases from J, with 14 bases between. The CDR3 length is 15 residues. CDR3 DNA: TGTGCCAGCAGTCCGAGGAACGGGAGCTCCTACGAGCAGTACTTC. This codes for CASSPRNGSSYEQYF.